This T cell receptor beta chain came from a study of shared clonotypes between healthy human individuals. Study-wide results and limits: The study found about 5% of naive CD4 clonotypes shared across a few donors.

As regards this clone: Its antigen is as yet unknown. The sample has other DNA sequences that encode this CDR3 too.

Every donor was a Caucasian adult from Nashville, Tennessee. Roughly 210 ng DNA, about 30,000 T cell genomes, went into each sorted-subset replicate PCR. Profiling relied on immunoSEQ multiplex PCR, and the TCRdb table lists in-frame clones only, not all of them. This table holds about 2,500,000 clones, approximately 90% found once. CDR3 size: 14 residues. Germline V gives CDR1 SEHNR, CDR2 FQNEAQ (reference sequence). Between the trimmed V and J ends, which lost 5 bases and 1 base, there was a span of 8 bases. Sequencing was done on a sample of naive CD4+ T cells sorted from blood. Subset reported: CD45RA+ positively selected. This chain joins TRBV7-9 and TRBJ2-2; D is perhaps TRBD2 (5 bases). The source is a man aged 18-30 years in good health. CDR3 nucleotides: TGTGCCAGCAGCCCCCGGGGGAACACCGGGGAGCTGTTTTTT. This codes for CASSPRGNTGELFF.